Following are 26 T cell receptor beta chains from one sample sequenced in a study of cytomegalovirus exposure and HLA in healthy donors. The primer mix had 60 Vbeta and 13 Jbeta primers. Libraries were prepared by immunoSEQ multiplex PCR; TCRdb keeps only in-frame clonotypes and omits some of them. The sample consists of more than 95,000 clones, 66% of them appearing once. The sample comprised PBMCs. All receptors come from a woman aged 45-65 years in good health and CMV-seronegative.

This clone was counted only a few times. Other DNA sequences from this sample encode an identical CDR3 as well. The chain is built from TRBV5-6 and TRBJ1-5; D is unresolved. The CDR3 spans 12 residues. V was pared by 2 bases and J by 5 bases, with 5 bases between. The V gene's germline CDR1 is SGHDT and CDR2 YYEEEE. This CDR3 reads CASSLLDQPQHF. The CDR3 nucleotides are TGTGCCAGCAGCTTACTAGATCAGCCCCAGCATTTT.

The chain is built from TRBV6-5 and TRBJ2-5, with D perhaps matching TRBD1 (6 bases). The CDR3 extends over 15 amino acids. Germline loops: CDR1 MNHEY, CDR2 SVGAGI. The V and J ends lost 5 bases and 6 bases respectively, with 19 bases between them. CDR3 region: CASSREKQGSQTQYF. The DNA of the CDR3 is TGTGCCAGCAGTAGGGAAAAACAGGGATCACAGACCCAGTACTTC.

A few counts support this clone. V gene TRBV9 combines with J gene TRBJ2-5; D gene uncertain. This CDR3 region has 15 residues. Between the trimmed V and J ends, which lost 1 base and 3 bases, there was a span of 13 bases. The germline V gene encodes CDR1 SGDLS and CDR2 YYNGEE. The CDR3 DNA reads as TGTGCCAGCAGCGTAAATCCAGCCGACAAAGAGACCCAGTACTTC. Translation: CASSVNPADKETQYF.

This chain connects TRBV10-2 to TRBJ2-7, with D possibly matching TRBD2 (5 bases). There are 16 residues in the CDR3. Trimming stripped 0 bases from V and 0 bases from J, with 12 bases between. Germline CDR1 WSHSY, CDR2 SAAADI. The CDR3 nucleotides are TGCGCCAGCAGTGAGTCGTTCGGGGTAGTCTCCTACGAGCAGTACTTC. Amino acid sequence: CASSESFGVVSYEQYF.

The rearrangement links TRBV6-5 to TRBJ2-2; no clear D. From germline, CDR1 is MNHEY and CDR2 SVGAGI. V was trimmed by 8 bases and J by 7 bases, leaving 11 bases between them. This CDR3 has 12 residues. CDR3 DNA: TGTGCCAGCTCCAGCGTGGGCGGGGAGCTGTTTTTT. Protein sequence: CASSSVGGELFF.

Comments on this clone: The junction shows a germline mismatch at one end, possibly a read error. The chain is built from TRBV7-9 and TRBJ2-5; 10 bases agree with TRBD1. Germline assignment: CDR1 SEHNR and CDR2 FQNEAQ (reference sequence). This CDR3 has 15 residues. The CDR3 reads CASSSTGGAGETRYF. Written as DNA, the CDR3 is TGTGCCAGCAGTTCGACAGGGGGCGCAGGGGAGACCCGGTACTTC.

This chain connects TRBV19 to TRBJ2-2, with D tentatively TRBD1 (5 bases). The ends were cut back, 9 bases at V and 4 bases at J, with 18 bases in the middle. The CDR3 extends over 15 amino acids. In germline, CDR1 is LNHDA, CDR2 SQIVND (reference sequence). CDR3 amino acids: CASTSQGPGTGELFF. The CDR3, as DNA: TGTGCCAGCACTTCGCAGGGTCCGGGCACCGGGGAGCTGTTTTTT.

This clone was seen only a few times. The CDR3 DNA reads as TGTGCCAGCAGTTTGACAGGGGGCTCCTACAATGAGCAGTTCTTC. Translation: CASSLTGGSYNEQFF. This sequence joins TRBV27 and TRBJ2-1; 9 bases fit TRBD1. Germline assignment: CDR1 MNHEY and CDR2 SMNVEV (reference sequence). The CDR3 runs 15 residues. V shed 3 bases, J shed 0 bases, and the junction held 0 bases outside the gene matches.

This sequence joins TRBV11-2 and TRBJ2-1, with TRBD2 as a possible D gene (6 bases). Trimming left V 5 bases short and J 5 bases short, with 10 bases between. CDR3 length equals 13 residues. Germline assignment: CDR1 SGHAT and CDR2 FQNNGV. CDR3 sequence reads: CASSQGLNNEQFF. The CDR3, as DNA: TGTGCCAGCAGCCAAGGACTAAACAATGAGCAGTTCTTC.

The rearrangement links TRBV18 to TRBJ2-1; a possible D gene is TRBD1 (5 bases). Germline CDR1 is KGHSH and CDR2 is LQKENI. Trimming took off 3 bases at V and 5 bases at J, with 11 bases between the two ends. The CDR3 is 14 amino acids. The CDR3 sequence: CASSPFRGNNEQFF. In nucleotides, the CDR3 is TGTGCCAGCTCACCCTTTAGGGGCAACAATGAGCAGTTCTTC.

With regard to this clone: The sample has other DNA sequences that encode this CDR3 too. The chain has TRBV28 and TRBJ2-1; 10 positions agree with TRBD2. The germline V gene encodes CDR1 MDHEN and CDR2 SYDVKM. This CDR3 has 15 amino acids. V dropped 7 bases and J dropped 3; count of bases not matched to a gene: 6. CDR3 sequence reads: CASKLAGIYYNEQFF. Here the CDR3 DNA reads TGTGCCAGCAAACTAGCGGGAATCTACTACAATGAGCAGTTCTTC.

The rearrangement uses TRBV9 and TRBJ1-4, with 9 bases identical to TRBD1. With V trimmed by 4 bases and J by 7 bases, 5 bases remained unmatched. This CDR3 contains 14 residues. Germline lookup yields CDR1 SGDLS and CDR2 YYNGEE. As DNA, the CDR3 is TGTGCCAGCAGCCCGACAGGGGGAGGTGAAAAACTGTTTTTT. Residues: CASSPTGGGEKLFF.

The V call is TRBV18, the J call TRBJ2-5; TRBD2 is a possible D gene (5 bases). The V gene lost 5 bases and the J gene lost 4 bases, with 11 bases spanning the gap. Germline CDR1 and CDR2: KGHSH and LQKENI. This CDR3 contains 13 residues. CDR3 residues: CASSSPGLETQYF. The CDR3 bases are TGTGCCAGCTCATCCCCGGGGTTAGAGACCCAGTACTTC.

The CDR3 here is CASSEGGHEAFF. The CDR3 nucleotides are TGTGCCAGCAGTGAAGGAGGTCATGAAGCTTTCTTT. The chain is built from TRBV25-1 and TRBJ1-1; D uncertain. V was cut by 2 bases and J by 7 bases, with 8 bases left in between. CDR3 length: 12 amino acids. Germline CDR1 reads MGHDK; CDR2 reads SYGVNS. Supplemented by reference TRBV25-1 and TRBJ1-1, the full variable domain reads EADIYQTPRYLVIGTGKKITLECSQTMGHDKMYWYQQDPGMELHLIHYSYGVNSTEKGDLSSESTVSRIRTEHFPLTLESARPSHTSQYLCASSEGGHEAFFGQGTRLTVV.

V and J are TRBV6-6 and TRBJ2-1; 10 bases fit TRBD1. The CDR3 is 15 amino acids. The J segment lost 7 bases and the V segment lost 0 bases, leaving 3 bases of the junction unmatched. The V gene's germline CDR1 is MNHNY and CDR2 SVGAGI (reference sequence). The CDR3 is CASSYSGQGRNEQFF. The CDR3 region has the DNA TGTGCCAGCAGTTACTCGGGACAGGGGAGAAATGAGCAGTTCTTC.

This rearrangement joins TRBV19 to TRBJ2-3; D is uncertain. Trimming stripped 10 bases from V and 1 base from J, with 15 bases between. Germline CDR1 reads LNHDA; CDR2 reads SQIVND (reference sequence). This CDR3 is built from 14 residues. The CDR3 protein is CATASDWGTDTQYF. The CDR3 nucleotides read TGTGCCACTGCCTCCGACTGGGGCACAGATACGCAGTATTTT.

This rearrangement joins TRBV28 to TRBJ1-2, with TRBD1 as a possible D gene (5 bases). CDR3 size: 15 residues. Germline loops: CDR1 MDHEN, CDR2 SYDVKM. With 6 bases removed from V and 4 bases from J, the gap between germline ends came to 18 bases. The CDR3 sequence is CASSRGGGEGYGYTF. As DNA, the CDR3 is TGTGCCAGCAGCCGGGGGGGAGGGGAGGGCTATGGCTACACCTTC.

This chain links TRBV2 with TRBJ2-7, with TRBD2 matching over 11 bases. J was trimmed by 2 bases and V by 7 bases; bases with no gene match: 10. The CDR3 has 16 residues. Germline loops: CDR1 SNHLY, CDR2 FYNNEI. The CDR3 loop reads CASKLSIAGGTYEQYF. CDR3 sequence (DNA): TGTGCCAGCAAACTTAGTATAGCGGGGGGGACCTACGAGCAGTACTTC.

This chain joins TRBV5-4 and TRBJ1-6; 7 bases fit TRBD1. Germline V lookup: CDR1 SGHNT, CDR2 YYREEE (reference sequence). V trimming: 8 bases; J trimming: 11 bases; junction bases outside the gene matches: 16. This CDR3 contains 15 residues. CDR3 coding DNA: TGTGCCAGTCAATCCAAGGAGGGGGCAAGGACACCCCTCCACTTT. Residues: CASQSKEGARTPLHF.

This clone was observed a few times. V gene TRBV5-4 combines with J gene TRBJ2-7, with D perhaps matching TRBD2 (6 bases). This CDR3 contains 16 residues. Germline V gives CDR1 SGHNT, CDR2 YYREEE (reference sequence). The V and J ends lost 0 bases and 3 bases respectively, with 16 bases between them. CDR3 DNA: TGTGCCAGCAGCTTGGGCGAGGGGAGACTAGTCTACGAGCAGTACTTC. Translation gives CASSLGEGRLVYEQYF.

The chain couples TRBV15 to TRBJ1-2; D is unresolved. The CDR3 contains 16 residues. Trimming took 0 bases from V and 0 from J, leaving 11 bases between them. CDR1 is LNHNV, CDR2 YYDKDF, per germline (reference sequence). CDR3 sequence: CATSREPEEPNYGYTF. The CDR3 region has the DNA TGTGCCACCAGCAGAGAGCCAGAAGAACCTAACTATGGCTACACCTTC.

The V gene is TRBV5-1, the J gene TRBJ2-5; 9 bases agree with TRBD1. This CDR3 spans 16 amino acids. Germline lookup yields CDR1 SGHRS and CDR2 YFSETQ. V gave up 6 bases and J gave up 11 bases; unmatched junction bases: 20. The CDR3 nucleotides read TGCGCCAGCAAGCCGGACCCGGGACAGGGAGTGAGGGAGCAGTACTTC. It yields the protein CASKPDPGQGVREQYF.

The chain is built from TRBV6-1 and TRBJ2-5; possible D gene TRBD2, 6 bases. The J call may be faulty, since TRBJ2-7 better matches the DNA end. CDR3 size: 20 residues. CDR1 is MNHNS, CDR2 SASEGT, per germline. CDR3 sequence: CASSEVVSAMAGRRNYEQYF. For the CDR3, the DNA is TGTGCCAGCAGTGAAGTTGTGAGCGCAATGGCGGGACGTAGGAACTACGAGCAGTACTTC.

The chain employs TRBV14 and TRBJ1-2, with a weak D call TRBD1 (5 bases). The CDR3 is 17 amino acids. Trimming cost V 0 bases and J 3 bases, with 17 bases left between them. Germline assignment: CDR1 SGHDN and CDR2 FVKESK. In DNA, the CDR3 is TGTGCCAGCAGCCAAGATTTCTTCGACAGTAGGGACTATGGCTACACCTTC. Amino acids: CASSQDFFDSRDYGYTF.

J is TRBJ2-2 and V is TRBV18, with a weak D call TRBD2 (6 bases). Trimming removed 3 bases at V and 0 bases at J, with 8 bases between. The CDR3 has 15 amino acids. The germline CDR1 and CDR2 sequences are KGHSH and LQKENI. The CDR3 bases are TGTGCCAGCTCACCGGGACTTACGAACACCGGGGAGCTGTTTTTT. It yields the protein CASSPGLTNTGELFF.

This rearrangement joins TRBV6-6 to TRBJ2-3, with TRBD1 identical over 9 bases. This CDR3 has 15 amino acids. J gave up 3 bases and V 5 bases, and 6 bases lay outside the gene matches. Per the germline V gene, CDR1 is MNHNY and CDR2 is SVGAGI (reference sequence). The CDR3 nucleotides read TGTGCCAGCAGTAGCGGGACAGGGCCTACAGATACGCAGTATTTT. It specifies CASSSGTGPTDTQYF.